This T cell receptor (beta chain) was sequenced in a study of T cells after yellow fever vaccination. Study overall: Those fractions that held only low numbers of cells were prepared using the SMART-Seq v4 Ultra Low Input RNA kit. Study conclusions and caveats: Faster peaking, at day 5 versus 15, marked a secondary response that was weaker. Detected again after the booster were most primary-vaccination clones, at 95% to 98% CD4 and 88% CD8.

As concerns this clonotype: Its antigen is currently unknown.

A 5'RACE template-switching step, the method used to make TCR cDNA, added a universal primer site and UMIs. Each CDR3 protein gets one entry after TCRdb re-called the 5' RACE reads with MiXCR. The sample lists 280,000 or so distinct CDR3 sequences; under 9% were seen once. The CDR3 consists of 15 residues. Trimming cost V 4 bases and J 2 bases; bases outside gene matches: 4. Germline V lookup: CDR1 MNHEY, CDR2 SVGEGT. This material consisted of CD4+ T cells sorted from PBMCs, taken 5 days after the yellow fever booster vaccination. The chain has TRBV6-2 or TRBV6-3 and TRBJ2-1, with 8 nucleotides matching TRBD2. The sequence derives from a young man who received the YFV17D yellow fever vaccine. CDR3 residues: CASSSVRGAYNEQFF. CDR3 coding DNA: TGTGCCAGCAGTTCGGTGCGGGGGGCCTACAATGAGCAGTTCTTC.